Each of the 27 T cell receptor beta chains below was sequenced from the same sample in a study of beta chain features in type 1 diabetes. The sequenced template was cDNA made from the entire isolated RNA. This table comes from immunoSEQ multiplex PCR, and its TCRdb copy is limited to in-frame clones, with some not included. The table shows around 160,000 clones, with around 50% occurring only once. Sequencing was performed on Tregs from blood. Every receptor here comes from a man aged 18 to 30 in good health.

The chain joins TRBV2 to TRBJ2-1; TRBD2 agrees at 9 bases. Unmatched junction bases numbered 5, after V lost 2 bases and J lost 3 bases. This CDR3 is 16 amino acids long. Germline lookup yields CDR1 SNHLY and CDR2 FYNNEI. The chain's CDR3 is CASSERRGGLYNEQFF. Written as DNA, the CDR3 is TGTGCCAGCAGTGAACGGCGGGGGGGCCTCTACAATGAGCAGTTCTTC.

The chain has TRBV20-1 and TRBJ2-7; D might be TRBD1 (6 bases). The CDR3 covers 11 residues. Trimming removed 5 bases from V and 2 bases from J, with 7 bases in between. Germline assignment: CDR1 DFQATT and CDR2 SNEGSKA (reference sequence). The CDR3 nucleotides are TGCAGTGCTCAGGGGCCCTACGAGCAGTACTTC. Translating it yields CSAQGPYEQYF.

This clone was found a few times. This chain connects TRBV4-2 to TRBJ2-2; 10 nucleotides match TRBD2. Unmatched junction bases numbered 6, after V lost 1 base and J lost 7 bases. Germline CDR1 LGHNA, CDR2 YNFKEQ. This CDR3 has 16 residues. The CDR3 is CASSQGAGGPNGELFF. In nucleotides, the CDR3 is TGTGCCAGCAGCCAAGGAGCGGGGGGGCCGAACGGGGAGCTGTTTTTT.

This clone has more than one count but fewer than ten. CDR3 sequence: CATSHSGILQETQYF. The CDR3 region has the DNA TGTGCCACCTCCCATAGCGGGATCCTGCAAGAGACCCAGTACTTC. The chain couples TRBV6-5 to TRBJ2-5; 8 bases match TRBD2. Germline CDR1 MNHEY, CDR2 SVGAGI. This CDR3 comprises 15 residues. The ends lost 10 bases at V and 2 bases at J; junction bases unmatched: 12.

The chain carries TRBV4-2 and TRBJ2-2; D not certain. The V end was cut by 5 bases, the J end by 1 base, with 11 bases between. Germline V gene sequence: CDR1 LGHNA, CDR2 YNFKEQ. This CDR3 spans 15 amino acids. The CDR3 nucleotides are TGTGCCAGCAGCGGTGTAGCCATGAACACCGGGGAGCTGTTTTTT. This sequence encodes CASSGVAMNTGELFF.

The V gene is TRBV10-3, the J gene TRBJ2-7, with D possibly TRBD2 on 5 matching bases. The V gene's germline CDR1 is ENHRY and CDR2 SYGVKD. This CDR3 contains 16 residues. Trimming cost V 5 bases and J 2 bases, with 19 bases left between them. The CDR3 is CAISSGPRGQTYEQYF. CDR3 bases: TGTGCCATCAGTAGCGGCCCCCGAGGGCAGACCTACGAGCAGTACTTC.

The rearrangement uses TRBV30 and TRBJ2-7, with D possibly being TRBD1 (6 bases). This CDR3 spans 14 amino acids. The germline CDR1 and CDR2 sequences are GTSNPN and SVGIG (reference sequence). V shed 5 bases and J shed 3 bases, with 17 bases lying between them. CDR3 sequence: CAWSRQAVVYEQYF. The CDR3 nucleotides read TGTGCCTGGTCGAGACAGGCCGTCGTCTACGAGCAGTACTTC.

This clone has just a few counts. This sequence joins TRBV7-2 and TRBJ2-7; D is perhaps TRBD2 (5 bases). The germline V gene has CDR1 SGHTA and CDR2 FQGNSA. V was shortened by 5 bases and J by 7 bases, with 18 bases between the two germline ends. This CDR3 region has 14 residues. The CDR3 loop is CASSPQPGIGEQYF. CDR3 nucleotides: TGTGCCAGCAGCCCGCAACCCGGGATTGGGGAGCAGTACTTC.

The sample holds a few counts of this clone. This chain links TRBV25-1 with TRBJ1-2, with D maybe TRBD1 (5 bases). The CDR3 loop spans 14 amino acids. The V end lost 3 bases, the J end lost 3 bases, and 11 bases lay between the germline ends. Per the germline V gene, CDR1 is MGHDK and CDR2 is SYGVNS. As DNA, the CDR3 is TGTGCCAGCAGTGAGTCAGGGTTCGACTATGGCTACACCTTC. This translates into CASSESGFDYGYTF.

This clone was seen only a few times. The CDR3 region has the DNA TGCGCCAGCAACCGAGGGCCTGGGCCTTCGAACAAAGCTTTCTTT. This gives the protein CASNRGPGPSNKAFF. The genes are TRBV23-1 and TRBJ1-1; D uncertain. TRBV23-1 is given ORF status, its function remaining uncertain. V was clipped by 7 bases and J by 9 bases, with 24 bases between them. The CDR3 contains 15 residues.

The CDR3 nucleotides read TGTGCCAGCAGTTTACCCACAGGGAGCAATCAGCCCCAGCATTTT. Translation gives CASSLPTGSNQPQHF. The chain has TRBV28 and TRBJ1-5, with D maybe TRBD1 (6 bases). Germline CDR1 and CDR2: MDHEN and SYDVKM. The CDR3 consists of 15 residues. Trimming removed 2 bases from V and 1 base from J, with 9 bases in between.

This sequence joins TRBV29-1 and TRBJ1-1; 8 bases agree with TRBD1. V shed 1 base and J 5 bases; nucleotides not matched to a gene: 3. Germline lookup yields CDR1 SQVTM and CDR2 ANQGSEA. CDR3 length: 13 amino acids. The chain's CDR3 is CSVEGQGLTEAFF. CDR3 bases: TGCAGCGTTGAAGGACAGGGGCTTACTGAAGCTTTCTTT.

This clone came up a few times. The CDR3 bases are TGCGCCAGCCTGGAGGGTAGCAGTCTATCCACAGATACGCAGTATTTT. Protein sequence: CASLEGSSLSTDTQYF. The V gene is TRBV5-1, the J gene TRBJ2-3, with TRBD2 as a possible D gene (6 bases). The CDR3 runs to 16 residues. Germline V CDR1 and CDR2: SGHRS, YFSETQ. The ends were cut back, 7 bases at V and 2 bases at J, with 20 bases in the middle.

The rearrangement links TRBV18 to TRBJ2-3; D gene unclear. V gave up 0 bases and J gave up 1 base, with 8 bases separating them. The V gene's germline CDR1 is KGHSH and CDR2 LQKENI. The length of the CDR3 is 15 residues. The chain's CDR3 is CASSPPSQGTDTQYF. CDR3 nucleotide sequence: TGTGCCAGCTCACCACCTTCTCAGGGCACAGATACGCAGTATTTT.

In DNA form, the CDR3 reads TGCGCCAGCAGCCAAGCAGCTCGGACTCCCTCCTACGAGCAGTACTTC. This gives the protein CASSQAARTPSYEQYF. The chain uses TRBV4-3 and TRBJ2-7, with D possibly matching TRBD2 (5 bases). Germline assignment: CDR1 LGHNA and CDR2 YSLEER. V lost 1 base and J 0 bases, leaving 13 bases between the germline ends. This CDR3 region has 16 residues.

The chain carries TRBV19 and TRBJ1-1; 8 bases are a match to TRBD1. CDR1 and CDR2 (germline): LNHDA, SQIVND (reference sequence). V lost 5 bases and J lost 5; bases outside the gene matches: 7. The CDR3 consists of 14 residues. The CDR3 region has the DNA TGTGCCAGTAGTCGTACAGGGGGAAGTACTGAAGCTTTCTTT. Translated: CASSRTGGSTEAFF.

This clone was detected only a few times. The rearrangement uses TRBV5-1 and TRBJ1-2, with 7 nucleotides matching TRBD1. Germline V gene data show CDR1 as SGHRS and CDR2 as YFSETQ. The CDR3 runs to 13 residues. The V gene end was trimmed by 4 bases and the J gene end by 6 bases; junction bases not matched to a gene: 6. CDR3 loop: CASSSDRVHGYTF. The CDR3 nucleotides read TGCGCCAGCAGCAGCGACAGGGTCCATGGCTACACCTTC. Supplemented by reference TRBV5-1 and TRBJ1-2, the full variable domain reads KAGVTQTPRYLIKTRGQQVTLSCSPISGHRSVSWYQQTPGQGLQFLFEYFSETQRNKGNFPGRFSGRQFSNSRSEMNVSTLELGDSALYLCASSSDRVHGYTFGSGTRLTVV.

CDR3 nucleotide sequence: TGCGCCAGCAGCACAGGACTAGCGGGGTACAATGAGCAGTTCTTC. It translates to CASSTGLAGYNEQFF. The V call is TRBV5-1, the J call TRBJ2-1; 12 positions match TRBD2. This CDR3 contains 15 residues. V lost 4 bases, J lost 4 bases, and 3 bases stayed unmatched. The germline V gene has CDR1 SGHRS and CDR2 YFSETQ.

The chain couples TRBV28 to TRBJ1-5; weak D call: TRBD1 (6 bases). This CDR3 region has 12 residues. Germline loops: CDR1 MDHEN, CDR2 SYDVKM. V gave up 6 bases and J gave up 5 bases, with 8 bases separating them. The CDR3 DNA reads TGTGCCAGCAGGGACAGTTATCAGCCCCAGCATTTT. Protein product: CASRDSYQPQHF.

Only a few counts were recorded for this clone. The genes are TRBV18 and TRBJ2-1; 12 positions match TRBD1. From germline, CDR1 is KGHSH and CDR2 LQKENI. This CDR3 spans 16 amino acids. Unmatched junction bases numbered 4, after V lost 3 bases and J lost 4 bases. Here the CDR3 DNA reads TGTGCCAGCTCACCCGGGACAGGGGGCCGGTACAATGAGCAGTTCTTC. It is translated as CASSPGTGGRYNEQFF.

The rearrangement uses TRBV28 and TRBJ2-4, with D possibly being TRBD2 (5 bases). V dropped 2 bases and J dropped 0 bases, with 8 bases sitting between them. Germline CDR1 and CDR2: MDHEN and SYDVKM. The CDR3 runs to 15 residues. The CDR3 sequence is CASSLGELAKNIQYF. In nucleotides, the CDR3 is TGTGCCAGCAGTTTAGGGGAGTTAGCCAAAAACATTCAGTACTTC.

The rearrangement joins TRBV11-2 to TRBJ1-1, with D tentatively TRBD1 (6 bases). The germline V and J ends were trimmed by 5 bases and 6 bases, with 19 bases remaining between them. The length of the CDR3 is 15 residues. Germline CDR1 reads SGHAT; CDR2 reads FQNNGV. The CDR3 DNA is TGTGCCAGCAGCCCCCGGACAGAAAATCTGGCTGAAGCTTTCTTT. It is translated as CASSPRTENLAEAFF.

This clone occurred a few times. The chain links TRBV7-9 to TRBJ2-1, with 7 bases fitting TRBD2. Looked up from germline, CDR1 is SEHNR and CDR2 is FQNEAQ (reference sequence). Germline trimming cut 5 bases from V and 6 bases from J; bases unmatched to any gene: 7. CDR3 length: 14 residues. The chain's CDR3 is CASSPGLRTNEQFF. The CDR3 DNA is TGTGCCAGCAGCCCGGGACTACGAACCAATGAGCAGTTCTTC.

This clone appeared a single time. Written as DNA, the CDR3 is TGCAGCGCAATTTTCACAGGGGGGGCTAATGAAAAACTGTTTTTT. This translates into CSAIFTGGANEKLFF. This chain links TRBV29-1 with TRBJ1-4; TRBD1 aligns across 8 bases. Trimming removed 7 bases from V and 3 bases from J; junction bases left unmatched: 10. CDR3 length: 15 residues. Germline V lookup: CDR1 SQVTM, CDR2 ANQGSEA.

This clone was observed a few times. This chain connects TRBV5-6 to TRBJ1-1, with D tentatively TRBD1 (5 bases). Trimming shortened V by 1 base and J by 4 bases, and 11 bases separated the two germline ends. The germline CDR1 and CDR2 sequences are SGHDT and YYEEEE. The CDR3 length is 14 residues. The CDR3 loop reads CASSLWGGTTEAFF. CDR3 DNA sequence: TGTGCCAGCAGCTTGTGGGGGGGGACCACTGAAGCTTTCTTT.

The chain carries TRBV7-2 and TRBJ2-2; D uncertain. The V and J ends lost 4 bases and 2 bases respectively, with 8 bases between them. CDR1 is SGHTA and CDR2 is FQGNSA in the germline V gene. This CDR3 is 14 amino acids long. The CDR3 region has the DNA TGTGCCAGCAGCTCCCGGTACAACACCGGGGAGCTGTTTTTT. Translation gives CASSSRYNTGELFF.

The chain has TRBV28 and TRBJ2-2; 7 nucleotides agree with TRBD1. V shed 3 bases, J shed 2 bases, and the junction held 3 bases outside the gene matches. The CDR3 extends over 15 amino acids. CDR1 and CDR2 from the germline V gene are MDHEN and SYDVKM. CDR3 coding DNA: TGTGCCAGCAGTTTGACAGGGATTAACACCGGGGAGCTGTTTTTT. It translates to CASSLTGINTGELFF.